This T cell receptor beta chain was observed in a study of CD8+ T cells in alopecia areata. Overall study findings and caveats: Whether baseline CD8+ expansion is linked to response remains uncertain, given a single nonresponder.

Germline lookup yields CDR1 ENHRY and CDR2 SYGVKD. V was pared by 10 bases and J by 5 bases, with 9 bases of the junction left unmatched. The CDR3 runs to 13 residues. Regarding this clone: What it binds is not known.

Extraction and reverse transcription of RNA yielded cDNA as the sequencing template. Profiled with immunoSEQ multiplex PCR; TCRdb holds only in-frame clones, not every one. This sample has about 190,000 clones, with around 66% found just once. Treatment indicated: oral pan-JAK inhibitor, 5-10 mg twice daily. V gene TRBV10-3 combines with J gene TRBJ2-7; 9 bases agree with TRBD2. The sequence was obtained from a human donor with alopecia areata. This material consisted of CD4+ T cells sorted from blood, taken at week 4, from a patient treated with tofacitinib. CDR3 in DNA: TGTGCCAGCCTAGGGACTAGCATTAACGAGCAGTACTTC. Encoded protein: CASLGTSINEQYF.